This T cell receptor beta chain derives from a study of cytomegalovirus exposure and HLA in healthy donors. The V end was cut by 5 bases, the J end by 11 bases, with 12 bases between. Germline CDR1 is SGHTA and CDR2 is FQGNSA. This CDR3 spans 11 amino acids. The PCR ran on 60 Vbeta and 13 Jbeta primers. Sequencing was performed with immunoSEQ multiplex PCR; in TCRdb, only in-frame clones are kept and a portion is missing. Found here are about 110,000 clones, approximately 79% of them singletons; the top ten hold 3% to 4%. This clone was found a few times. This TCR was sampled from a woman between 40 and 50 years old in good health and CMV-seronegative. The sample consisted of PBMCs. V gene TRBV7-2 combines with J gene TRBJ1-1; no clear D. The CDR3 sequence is CASSDTNWAFF. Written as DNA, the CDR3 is TGTGCCAGCAGCGATACAAATTGGGCTTTCTTT.